These 31 T cell receptor beta chains share one sample of origin, sequenced in a study of somatic mutations in cytotoxic T cells in rheumatoid arthritis. The method was immunoSEQ multiplex PCR; TCRdb's version includes in-frame clones alone and lacks a portion of them. Among some 14,000 clones listed, 65% to 85% were seen once. The material sequenced was CD8+ T cells sorted from blood. All receptors come from an adult with rheumatoid arthritis.

The J gene is TRBJ1-1, the V gene TRBV28, with unresolved D. V was clipped by 8 bases and J by 5 bases, with 21 bases between them. The CDR3 runs 15 residues. Germline CDR1 MDHEN, CDR2 SYDVKM. The CDR3: CASLLSGRRPTEAFF. CDR3 in DNA: TGTGCCAGCCTCCTATCAGGACGGCGACCGACTGAAGCTTTCTTT.

The chain couples TRBV11-2 to TRBJ2-7, with a weak D call TRBD1 (6 bases). The CDR3 consists of 13 residues. Trimming stripped 6 bases from V and 7 bases from J, with 16 bases between. Per germline, CDR1 SGHAT and CDR2 FQNNGV. CDR3 sequence reads: CASRLPRGDEQYF. The CDR3 coding sequence is TGTGCCAGCAGATTACCCAGGGGCGATGAGCAGTACTTC.

The V and J genes are TRBV7-8 and TRBJ2-1; no reliable D call. Per the germline V gene, CDR1 is SGHVS and CDR2 is FQNEAQ. This CDR3 is 11 amino acids long. V lost 5 bases and J lost 8, with 7 bases in between. The DNA of the CDR3 is TGTGCCAGCAGCCACGTGGATGAGCAGTTCTTC. Translation gives CASSHVDEQFF.

V and J are TRBV7-9 and TRBJ1-6; 7 bases line up with TRBD1. V shed 4 bases and J 2 bases; nucleotides not matched to a gene: 5. This CDR3 spans 16 amino acids. The germline CDR1 and CDR2 sequences are SEHNR and FQNEAQ (reference sequence). CDR3 in DNA: TGTGCCAGCAGCTATAGGACAGGCGCCTATAATTCACCCCTCCACTTT. Amino acid sequence: CASSYRTGAYNSPLHF.

CDR3 bases: TGCAGCGCAACCACACAGGGTGTCACTGAAGCTTTCTTT. Translated: CSATTQGVTEAFF. This chain connects TRBV29-1 to TRBJ1-1, with D possibly matching TRBD1 (6 bases). V lost 7 bases and J 4 bases, leaving 16 bases between the germline ends. Germline V lookup: CDR1 SQVTM, CDR2 ANQGSEA. The CDR3 extends over 13 amino acids.

This chain connects TRBV2 to TRBJ1-5, with 8 bases identical to TRBD1. J was trimmed by 3 bases and V by 3 bases; bases with no gene match: 7. This CDR3 is built from 16 residues. Germline CDR1 is SNHLY and CDR2 is FYNNEI. The CDR3 is CASSEVGTGANQPQHF. Written as DNA, the CDR3 is TGTGCCAGCAGTGAGGTGGGGACAGGTGCCAATCAGCCCCAGCATTTT.

The chain carries TRBV30 and TRBJ2-5; D gene uncertain. V lost 2 bases, J lost 2 bases, and 3 bases lay in between. CDR3 size: 11 residues. Germline V gene lookup returns CDR1 GTSNPN and CDR2 SVGIG (reference sequence). This CDR3 is CAWSPQETQYF. The CDR3 DNA sequence: TGTGCCTGGAGTCCTCAAGAGACCCAGTACTTC.

This clone has only one observation. The CDR3 protein is CASSPGRGQGSGYTF. In DNA form, the CDR3 reads TGTGCCAGCAGCCCGGGGAGGGGACAGGGCTCGGGCTACACCTTC. The chain combines TRBV2 with TRBJ1-2; TRBD1 matches at 9 bases. There are 15 residues in the CDR3. In germline, CDR1 is SNHLY, CDR2 FYNNEI. V was pared by 6 bases and J by 8 bases, with 13 bases of the junction left unmatched.

V and J are TRBV6-6 and TRBJ2-7; D ambiguous. Germline-derived CDR1 and CDR2 are MNHNY and SVGAGI (reference sequence). This CDR3 region has 11 residues. V lost 10 bases to trimming and J lost 4 bases, with 11 bases between them. CDR3 sequence: CATQLGYEQYF. DNA of the CDR3: TGTGCCACCCAGTTAGGTTACGAGCAGTACTTC.

V gene TRBV29-1 combines with J gene TRBJ2-7; D not certain. Germline CDR1 is SQVTM and CDR2 is ANQGSEA. The CDR3 totals 12 residues. V lost 2 bases and J 2 bases, leaving 7 bases between the germline ends. CDR3 in DNA: TGCAGCGTTGAACTTGGCACCTACGAGCAGTACTTC. Translated: CSVELGTYEQYF.

This chain uses TRBV29-1 with TRBJ1-1; D possibly corresponds to TRBD1 (6 bases). V lost 7 bases to trimming and J lost 0 bases, with 12 bases between them. This CDR3 has 13 residues. Germline CDR1 is SQVTM and CDR2 is ANQGSEA. The CDR3 nucleotides are TGCAGCGCAGGGCAGGGGTTGAACACTGAAGCTTTCTTT. It specifies CSAGQGLNTEAFF. The whole variable domain, filled in from reference TRBV29-1 and TRBJ1-1, reads SAVISQKPSRDICQRGTSLTIQCQVDSQVTMMFWYRQQPGQSLTLIATANQGSEATYESGFVIDKFPISRPNLTFSTLTVSNMSPEDSSIYLCSAGQGLNTEAFFGQGTRLTVV.

Details on this clone: The same CDR3 also results from other DNA sequences found in this sample. The chain has TRBV19 and TRBJ2-2; D not resolved. The CDR3 is 12 amino acids. Germline V CDR1 and CDR2: LNHDA, SQIVND (reference sequence). V was shortened by 1 base and J by 5 bases, with 2 bases between the two germline ends. The CDR3 here is CASSIGTGELFF. The CDR3 DNA sequence: TGTGCCAGTAGTATAGGGACCGGGGAGCTGTTTTTT. The full variable domain, its missing parts supplied by reference TRBV19 and TRBJ2-2, is DGGITQSPKYLFRKEGQNVTLSCEQNLNHDAMYWYRQDPGQGLRLIYYSQIVNDFQKGDIAEGYSVSREKKESFPLTVTSAQKNPTAFYLCASSIGTGELFFGEGSRLTVL.

This clone was detected only a few times. The chain carries TRBV19 and TRBJ2-7, with 11 bases fitting TRBD1. Germline CDR1 is LNHDA and CDR2 is SQIVND (reference sequence). V gave up 4 bases and J gave up 4 bases; unmatched junction bases: 6. The CDR3 extends over 15 amino acids. CDR3 in DNA: TGTGCCAGTAGTACAGGGACAGGGGGTCGGTACGAGCAGTACTTC. Translated: CASSTGTGGRYEQYF.

By sample share, this clone is medium-sized. The chain is built from TRBV6-1 and TRBJ1-5; possibly TRBD1 for D (5 bases). There are 13 residues in the CDR3. Trimming took off 11 bases at V and 7 bases at J, with 18 bases between the two ends. In germline, CDR1 is MNHNS, CDR2 SASEGT. This CDR3 reads CAGAGSVLQPQHF. The DNA for the CDR3 is TGTGCCGGAGCAGGGAGTGTACTCCAGCCCCAGCATTTT.

V and J are TRBV5-5 and TRBJ2-7; D possibly matches TRBD1 or TRBD2 (6 bases each). Trimming stripped 2 bases from V and 4 bases from J, with 7 bases between. CDR1 is SGHKS, CDR2 YYEKEE, per germline (reference sequence). The CDR3 length is 12 residues. As DNA, the CDR3 is TGTGCCAGCAGCTTAGGGGGGTACGAGCAGTACTTC. Translation gives CASSLGGYEQYF.

V and J are TRBV5-6 and TRBJ1-2; tentative D call: TRBD1 (5 bases). From germline, CDR1 is SGHDT and CDR2 YYEEEE. This CDR3 has 12 residues. Trimming pared 4 bases from V and 12 bases from J, leaving 16 bases between. For the CDR3, the DNA is TGTGCCAGCAGCCCTGGACGGGGGTGGGACACCTTC. Protein product: CASSPGRGWDTF.

This chain connects TRBV28 to TRBJ1-1; TRBD1 might be the D (6 bases). V shed 2 bases and J shed 11 bases, with 15 bases lying between them. Germline assignment: CDR1 MDHEN and CDR2 SYDVKM. The CDR3 is 13 residues long. Here the CDR3 reads CASSLRGLPAAFF. The CDR3 DNA is TGTGCCAGCAGTTTAAGGGGGTTGCCGGCCGCTTTCTTT.

V and J are TRBV7-8 and TRBJ2-1, with D possibly matching TRBD1 (5 bases). The germline V gene has CDR1 SGHVS and CDR2 FQNEAQ. The CDR3 is 18 residues long. Trimming removed 4 bases at V and 0 bases at J, with 19 bases between. CDR3 nucleotides: TGTGCCAGCAGCTCCCCCCGCCAACAGGTTTACTCCTACAATGAGCAGTTCTTC. It yields the protein CASSSPRQQVYSYNEQFF.

The chain recombines TRBV4-1 with TRBJ1-1, with D hard to call. The length of the CDR3 is 15 residues. The germline V gene encodes CDR1 MGHRA and CDR2 YSYEKL. V was trimmed by 0 bases and J by 1 base, leaving 9 bases between them. DNA for the CDR3: TGCGCCAGCAGCCAAGATCAGCCGGGGAACACTGAAGCTTTCTTT. Translation: CASSQDQPGNTEAFF.

This clone occurred a few times. The V gene is TRBV4-1, the J gene TRBJ2-7; TRBD2 aligns across 14 bases. From germline, CDR1 is MGHRA and CDR2 YSYEKL. CDR3 length: 15 amino acids. Trimming at V came to 4 bases and at J to 2 bases, leaving 1 base not matched to a gene. This CDR3 reads CASSLGLAGAYEQYF. As DNA, the CDR3 is TGCGCCAGCAGCCTGGGACTAGCGGGGGCCTACGAGCAGTACTTC.

V and J are TRBV9 and TRBJ1-5, with 9 positions matching TRBD1. The V gene end was trimmed by 4 bases and the J gene end by 9 bases; junction bases not matched to a gene: 8. The length of the CDR3 is 14 residues. Germline-derived CDR1 and CDR2 are SGDLS and YYNGEE. The CDR3 DNA is TGTGCCAGCAGCACCGGGACAGGGCCTTGGCCCCAGCATTTT. It specifies CASSTGTGPWPQHF.

This rearrangement joins TRBV4-1 to TRBJ2-1, with TRBD2 matching 8 bases. Germline values: CDR1 MGHRA, CDR2 YSYEKL. The ends lost 2 bases at V and 7 bases at J; junction bases unmatched: 4. The CDR3 runs 14 residues. The CDR3, as DNA: TGCGCCAGCAGCCAAACTAGCGGTCAGAATGAGCAGTTCTTC. This translates into CASSQTSGQNEQFF.

This chain links TRBV28 with TRBJ1-6; D call uncertain. CDR1 is MDHEN and CDR2 is SYDVKM in the germline V gene. V was trimmed by 3 bases and J by 9 bases, leaving 12 bases between them. The CDR3 runs 14 residues. The CDR3: CASSFVNNRSPLHF. CDR3 sequence (DNA): TGTGCCAGCAGTTTTGTGAACAATCGTTCACCCCTCCACTTT.

This clone was detected only a few times. J is TRBJ2-1 and V is TRBV5-1; tentatively, D is TRBD2 (6 bases). V was trimmed by 0 bases and J by 5 bases, leaving 9 bases between them. CDR1 and CDR2 (germline): SGHRS, YFSETQ. This CDR3 has 14 residues. The CDR3 region is CASSLAEGNNEQFF. The CDR3 DNA is TGCGCCAGCAGCTTGGCGGAGGGGAACAATGAGCAGTTCTTC.

This sequence joins TRBV9 and TRBJ1-1; D is undetermined. The germline CDR1 and CDR2 sequences are SGDLS and YYNGEE. The CDR3 is made up of 14 amino acids. Trimming stripped 1 base from V and 5 bases from J, with 12 bases between. The CDR3 region is CASSVTPHGTEAFF. The CDR3 DNA is TGTGCCAGCAGCGTAACACCCCATGGGACTGAAGCTTTCTTT.

The chain employs TRBV7-3 and TRBJ2-1; 12 bases agree with TRBD2. The germline gives CDR1 SGHTA, CDR2 FQGTGA. The CDR3 totals 16 residues. V was pared by 5 bases and J by 6 bases, with 8 bases of the junction left unmatched. Written as DNA, the CDR3 is TGTGCCAGCAGCCCCTCGACTAGCGGGGGCTTCAATGAGCAGTTCTTC. Translation: CASSPSTSGGFNEQFF.

The chain carries TRBV7-9 and TRBJ2-5; perhaps TRBD2 as D (5 bases). Matching the DNA end better, TRBJ2-7 makes the J call doubtful. This CDR3 has 12 amino acids. In germline, CDR1 is SEHNR, CDR2 FQNEAQ (reference sequence). CDR3 in DNA: TGTGCCAGCACGGTCGGGGCCTACGAGCAGTACTTC. Protein product: CASTVGAYEQYF.

The CDR3 sequence: CATSRAVEVGELFF. Written as DNA, the CDR3 is TGTGCCACCAGCAGGGCCGTTGAGGTCGGGGAGCTGTTTTTT. This chain uses TRBV15 with TRBJ2-2, with D uncertain. V lost 3 bases to trimming and J lost 7 bases, with 12 bases between them. This CDR3 has 14 residues. Germline V gene sequence: CDR1 LNHNV, CDR2 YYDKDF (reference sequence).

The V and J genes are TRBV5-4 and TRBJ1-2, with TRBD1 matching over 8 bases. This CDR3 is built from 13 residues. Per germline, CDR1 SGHNT and CDR2 YYREEE (reference sequence). Losses at the gene ends were 4 bases for V and 8 bases for J; bases not matched to a gene: 7. CDR3 coding DNA: TGTGCCAGCAGCCGACAGGGGAATAAGGGCTACACCTTC. It encodes CASSRQGNKGYTF.

The chain has TRBV27 and TRBJ2-1; a possible D gene is TRBD2 (5 bases). The V and J ends lost 5 bases and 9 bases respectively, with 11 bases between them. This CDR3 has 12 amino acids. Per the germline V gene, CDR1 is MNHEY and CDR2 is SMNVEV (reference sequence). The CDR3 DNA is TGTGCCAGCAGTCCTAGGAGGAGTGAGCAGTTCTTC. It specifies CASSPRRSEQFF.

The chain combines TRBV27 with TRBJ2-5; D perhaps matches TRBD1 (6 bases). Per germline, CDR1 MNHEY and CDR2 SMNVEV (reference sequence). The CDR3 contains 16 residues. The V end was cut by 5 bases, the J end by 2 bases, with 18 bases between. The DNA of the CDR3 is TGTGCCAGCAGTCCAGACACCCGCAGGGGACAAGAGACCCAGTACTTC. The encoded protein is CASSPDTRRGQETQYF.